These 31 T cell receptor beta chains were sequenced from one sample in a study of Ad26.COV2.S vaccination and SARS-CoV-2 variants. Treatment specified: over 15 received Ad26.COV2.S at low or high dose, single or two shots; roughly 5 received placebo; per-sample allocation not given. The investigators took samples on day 63 after the first vaccine or placebo injection. Here immunoSEQ multiplex PCR was the method, and the copy in TCRdb shows in-frame clones only, minus some. Here the sample spans about 390,000 clones, about nine tenths being singletons. Specimen: peripheral blood, collected in a trial of Ad26.COV2.S vaccine versus placebo. All receptors derive from a person between 18 and 65 years old who received the Ad26.COV2.S COVID-19 vaccine or a placebo.

This clone was picked up a small number of times. This sequence joins TRBV11-2 and TRBJ1-2; 12 nucleotides line up with TRBD1. This CDR3 spans 15 amino acids. With 5 bases clipped from V and 8 bases from J, the junction kept 9 bases outside the gene matches. Germline CDR1 and CDR2: SGHAT and FQNNGV. In nucleotides, the CDR3 is TGTGCCAGCAGCCCGGGACAGGGGGCCCTTGGGGGCTACACCTTC. Its protein product is CASSPGQGALGGYTF.

The V gene is TRBV10-2, the J gene TRBJ2-1; D possibly matches TRBD1 or TRBD2 (6 bases each). The CDR3 totals 15 residues. V lost 3 bases and J 4 bases, leaving 13 bases between the germline ends. Germline V gene sequence: CDR1 WSHSY, CDR2 SAAADI. The CDR3 loop is CASSDPGDTYNEQFF. CDR3 sequence (DNA): TGCGCCAGCAGTGACCCGGGGGACACATACAATGAGCAGTTCTTC.

The chain recombines TRBV2 with TRBJ1-2; 9 positions agree with TRBD1. This CDR3 has 14 residues. Germline V gives CDR1 SNHLY, CDR2 FYNNEI. Germline trimming cut 6 bases from V and 4 bases from J; bases unmatched to any gene: 6. The CDR3 spells CASRPGQGPYGYTF. The CDR3 coding sequence is TGTGCCAGCAGACCGGGACAGGGTCCCTATGGCTACACCTTC.

J is TRBJ1-2 and V is TRBV10-3; D is unresolved. There are 14 residues in the CDR3. CDR1 and CDR2 from the germline V gene are ENHRY and SYGVKD. V lost 4 bases and J lost 5, with 14 bases in between. In DNA form, the CDR3 reads TGTGCCATCAGTGGGGTGGGCCTTACGTATGGCTACACCTTC. This gives the protein CAISGVGLTYGYTF.

The CDR3: CATSSYLGTQYF. The CDR3 DNA reads TGTGCCACCAGCTCCTATCTGGGCACGCAGTATTTT. The chain uses TRBV15 and TRBJ2-3; the D is unclear. This CDR3 has 12 amino acids. Germline V gene lookup returns CDR1 LNHNV and CDR2 YYDKDF (reference sequence). V lost 5 bases and J lost 9, with 12 bases in between.

CDR3 nucleotides: TGTGCCAGCAGTGATCGTAGACGTCCCCAAAACATTCAGTACTTC. Translated: CASSDRRRPQNIQYF. The chain recombines TRBV6-1 with TRBJ2-4; no firm D call. This CDR3 is built from 15 residues. Trimming took off 3 bases at V and 5 bases at J, with 14 bases between the two ends. Per germline, CDR1 MNHNS and CDR2 SASEGT.

This chain connects TRBV28 to TRBJ1-1, with 8 positions matching TRBD1. From germline, CDR1 is MDHEN and CDR2 SYDVKM. The junction had 6 bases not matched to a gene; V was cut back by 2 bases and J by 4 bases. This CDR3 is 15 amino acids long. The chain's CDR3 is CASSLATTGGTEAFF. The CDR3 region has the DNA TGTGCCAGCAGTTTAGCGACCACAGGGGGCACTGAAGCTTTCTTT.

This chain uses TRBV19 with TRBJ1-1, with D possibly TRBD1 on 5 matching bases. Germline lookup yields CDR1 LNHDA and CDR2 SQIVND (reference sequence). This CDR3 contains 17 residues. V lost 3 bases and J 0 bases, leaving 17 bases between the germline ends. CDR3 sequence: CASSMKGFGAVNTEAFF. CDR3 DNA: TGTGCCAGTAGTATGAAGGGGTTCGGGGCAGTGAACACTGAAGCTTTCTTT.

Relative to its sample, this clone is medium-sized (0.01 to 0.1%). The chain uses TRBV27 and TRBJ1-3; tentative D call: TRBD1 (5 bases). Deletions cut 2 bases from V and 4 bases from J, with 15 bases between. The CDR3 spans 16 residues. Germline values: CDR1 MNHEY, CDR2 SMNVEV (reference sequence). CDR3 amino acids: CASSLNYPAGGNTIYF. CDR3 coding DNA: TGTGCCAGCAGTTTAAACTACCCAGCAGGGGGAAACACCATATATTTT.

The gene calls are TRBV5-6 and TRBJ2-7, with no clear D. Germline CDR1 and CDR2: SGHDT and YYEEEE. CDR3 length equals 13 residues. V was clipped by 2 bases and J by 2 bases, with 8 bases between them. CDR3 nucleotides: TGTGCCAGCAGCTTAAGCCAGACCTACGAGCAGTACTTC. This gives the protein CASSLSQTYEQYF.

The J gene is TRBJ1-1, the V gene TRBV5-1, with TRBD1 as a possible D gene (6 bases). Germline CDR1 reads SGHRS; CDR2 reads YFSETQ. This CDR3 contains 14 residues. Trimming pared 1 base from V and 4 bases from J, leaving 11 bases between. This chain's CDR3 is CASSLPGAATEAFF. DNA for the CDR3: TGCGCCAGCAGCTTGCCAGGGGCGGCCACTGAAGCTTTCTTT.

This chain's CDR3 is CASRVDGGTEAFF. The CDR3 bases are TGTGCCAGCAGGGTCGACGGGGGCACTGAAGCTTTCTTT. The gene calls are TRBV6-6 and TRBJ1-1; D possibly corresponds to TRBD1 (5 bases). The ends were cut back, 6 bases at V and 4 bases at J, with 12 bases in the middle. Germline CDR1 MNHNY, CDR2 SVGAGI (reference sequence). CDR3 length: 13 amino acids.

The rearrangement uses TRBV2 and TRBJ2-7; TRBD2 aligns across 11 bases. Germline lookup yields CDR1 SNHLY and CDR2 FYNNEI. The ends lost 4 bases at V and 4 bases at J; junction bases unmatched: 9. The CDR3 spans 16 residues. The DNA of the CDR3 is TGTGCCAGCAGTGCTCCTAGCGGGGGGATGACATACGAGCAGTACTTC. Translated, it gives CASSAPSGGMTYEQYF.

This chain uses TRBV5-1 with TRBJ2-5; 12 bases match TRBD2. Looked up from germline, CDR1 is SGHRS and CDR2 is YFSETQ. V lost 4 bases to trimming and J lost 5 bases; unmatched junction nucleotides: 12. The CDR3 spans 17 residues. The CDR3 region has the DNA TGCGCCAGCAGCACCGGGGCTAGCGGGGGGGCCTGGGAGACCCAGTACTTC. Protein sequence: CASSTGASGGAWETQYF.

A single count supports this clone. The rearrangement uses TRBV24-1 and TRBJ1-2; D is unclear. V shed 2 bases and J shed 4 bases, with 7 bases lying between them. The germline V gene encodes CDR1 KGHDR and CDR2 SFDVKD. The CDR3 contains 13 residues. The CDR3 DNA is TGTGCCACCAGTGATTCCGGGTTCTATGGCTACACCTTC. This encodes CATSDSGFYGYTF.

This clone was seen more than once but under ten times. V usage is TRBV27 and J usage is TRBJ1-3; D not resolved. The length of the CDR3 is 15 residues. V lost 0 bases and J lost 0, with 6 bases in between. Germline V gene data show CDR1 as MNHEY and CDR2 as SMNVEV (reference sequence). CDR3 amino acids: CASSLSAASGNTIYF. The CDR3 coding sequence is TGTGCCAGCAGTTTATCGGCAGCCTCTGGAAACACCATATATTTT.

For the CDR3, the DNA is TGTGCCATCAGTCCGGGTCAATCCCTCCACTTT. This encodes CAISPGQSLHF. This chain uses TRBV10-3 with TRBJ1-6; D is ambiguous. CDR3 length: 11 residues. Deletions cut 5 bases from V and 14 bases from J, with 10 bases between. From germline, CDR1 is ENHRY and CDR2 SYGVKD.

V is TRBV5-1 and J is TRBJ2-3, with D perhaps matching TRBD2 (5 bases). The CDR3 loop spans 14 amino acids. The germline V gene has CDR1 SGHRS and CDR2 YFSETQ. V was trimmed by 2 bases and J by 0 bases, leaving 7 bases between them. Here the CDR3 reads CASSLQRSTDTQYF. CDR3 nucleotide sequence: TGCGCCAGCAGCTTACAGCGGAGCACAGATACGCAGTATTTT.

This chain links TRBV7-2 with TRBJ2-2; 8 bases align to TRBD2. The CDR3 totals 16 residues. The ends lost 4 bases at V and 4 bases at J; junction bases unmatched: 8. CDR1 is SGHTA, CDR2 FQGNSA, per germline. The CDR3 is CASSSSSLAGTGELFF. The CDR3 DNA reads as TGTGCCAGCAGCTCGAGCTCTCTAGCGGGCACCGGGGAGCTGTTTTTT.

The chain employs TRBV7-8 and TRBJ2-1, with 8 bases fitting TRBD2. Germline CDR1 and CDR2: SGHVS and FQNEAQ. Losses at the gene ends were 7 bases for V and 2 bases for J; bases not matched to a gene: 10. This CDR3 contains 16 residues. The CDR3 loop reads CASTPRRGATYNEQFF. The CDR3 region has the DNA TGTGCCAGCACCCCCCGGCGGGGGGCCACCTACAATGAGCAGTTCTTC. The full variable domain, in which reference TRBV7-8 and TRBJ2-1 provide the parts outside the CDR3, is GAGVSQSPRYKVAKRGQDVALRCDPISGHVSLFWYQQALGQGPEFLTYFQNEAQLDKSGLPSDRFFAERPEGSVSTLKIQRTQQEDSAVYLCASTPRRGATYNEQFFGPGTRLTVL.

V gene TRBV6-5 combines with J gene TRBJ2-1; 10 nucleotides match TRBD2. The CDR3 contains 15 residues. V trimming: 5 bases; J trimming: 5 bases; junction bases outside the gene matches: 6. The germline CDR1 and CDR2 sequences are MNHEY and SVGAGI. CDR3 in DNA: TGTGCCAGCAGTAACTTAGCGGGGGGAAACAATGAGCAGTTCTTC. Translated: CASSNLAGGNNEQFF.

Here the CDR3 DNA reads TGTGCCCACTGGGGTTCCGGAAACACCATATATTTT. Its protein product is CAHWGSGNTIYF. V and J are TRBV27 and TRBJ1-3; no reliable D call. Germline CDR1 is MNHEY and CDR2 is SMNVEV (reference sequence). The V end was cut by 11 bases, the J end by 4 bases, with 12 bases between. This CDR3 has 12 residues.

The CDR3 coding sequence is TGTGCCAGTAGGGGGCTGGGTGAAGCTTTCTTT. Translating it yields CASRGLGEAFF. The chain couples TRBV6-5 to TRBJ1-1; 7 nucleotides agree with TRBD1. The CDR3 runs 11 residues. J lost 7 bases, V lost 9 bases, and 5 bases had no gene match. CDR1 and CDR2 (germline): MNHEY, SVGAGI.

The V call is TRBV3-1 (or the pseudogene TRBV3-2), the J call TRBJ2-2; possibly TRBD1 for D (5 bases). The CDR3 spans 13 residues. Germline CDR1 LGHDT, CDR2 YNNKEL (reference sequence). Deletions cut 3 bases from V and 6 bases from J, with 8 bases between. In nucleotides, the CDR3 is TGTGCCAGCAGCCATCCAGGGCCCGGGGAGCTGTTTTTT. This codes for CASSHPGPGELFF.

On this clone: The sample carries other DNA sequences with the same CDR3. The chain combines TRBV6-5 with TRBJ1-1; D is possibly TRBD1 (6 bases). V dropped 0 bases and J dropped 5 bases, with 7 bases sitting between them. Germline values: CDR1 MNHEY, CDR2 SVGAGI. The CDR3 loop spans 13 amino acids. This CDR3 reads CASSYSRGTEAFF. The DNA for the CDR3 is TGTGCCAGCAGTTACTCCAGGGGAACTGAAGCTTTCTTT.

This chain uses TRBV5-1 with TRBJ2-3; D unclear. V lost 1 base, J lost 4 bases, and 4 bases lay in between. CDR1 and CDR2 (germline): SGHRS, YFSETQ. The CDR3 has 12 residues. As DNA, the CDR3 is TGCGCCAGCAGCTTGCTTGCAGATACGCAGTATTTT. Translating it yields CASSLLADTQYF.

The J gene is TRBJ2-3, the V gene TRBV9; tentative D call: TRBD1 (5 bases). The CDR3 spans 14 residues. The germline CDR1 and CDR2 sequences are SGDLS and YYNGEE. The V gene lost 0 bases and the J gene lost 4 bases, with 9 bases spanning the gap. This chain's CDR3 is CASSVAGLPDTQYF. In DNA, the CDR3 is TGTGCCAGCAGCGTAGCAGGGCTTCCAGATACGCAGTATTTT.

The chain carries TRBV2 and TRBJ2-5; D is unresolved. Trimming left V 2 bases short and J 5 bases short, with 6 bases between. Germline V CDR1 and CDR2: SNHLY, FYNNEI. The CDR3 is 12 residues long. The CDR3 region is CASSEQWETQYF. The CDR3 DNA is TGTGCCAGCAGTGAACAGTGGGAGACCCAGTACTTC.

This clone was seen ten or more times. This chain joins TRBV6-5 and TRBJ2-7; possible D gene TRBD2, 6 bases. Germline V gene sequence: CDR1 MNHEY, CDR2 SVGAGI. V was pared by 6 bases and J by 2 bases, with 14 bases between. The CDR3 loop spans 14 amino acids. In DNA, the CDR3 is TGTGCCAGCAGGGAGGGGTCCAGCCCCTACGAGCAGTACTTC. Its translation: CASREGSSPYEQYF.

The chain joins TRBV7-9 to TRBJ2-7; no reliable D call. Trimming stripped 6 bases from V and 6 bases from J, with 12 bases between. Germline V gene data show CDR1 as SEHNR and CDR2 as FQNEAQ (reference sequence). The CDR3 loop spans 12 amino acids. The CDR3 DNA follows: TGTGCCAGCAGTCACGAAGGGTTCGAGCAGTACTTC. This sequence encodes CASSHEGFEQYF.

The J gene is TRBJ1-4, the V gene TRBV19; D perhaps matches TRBD1 (6 bases). CDR1 and CDR2 (germline): LNHDA, SQIVND (reference sequence). V dropped 7 bases and J dropped 8 bases, with 14 bases sitting between them. CDR3 length equals 13 residues. The CDR3 DNA reads TGTGCCAGTACCAGGACAGCCCGGGAAAAACTGTTTTTT. Amino acid sequence: CASTRTAREKLFF.